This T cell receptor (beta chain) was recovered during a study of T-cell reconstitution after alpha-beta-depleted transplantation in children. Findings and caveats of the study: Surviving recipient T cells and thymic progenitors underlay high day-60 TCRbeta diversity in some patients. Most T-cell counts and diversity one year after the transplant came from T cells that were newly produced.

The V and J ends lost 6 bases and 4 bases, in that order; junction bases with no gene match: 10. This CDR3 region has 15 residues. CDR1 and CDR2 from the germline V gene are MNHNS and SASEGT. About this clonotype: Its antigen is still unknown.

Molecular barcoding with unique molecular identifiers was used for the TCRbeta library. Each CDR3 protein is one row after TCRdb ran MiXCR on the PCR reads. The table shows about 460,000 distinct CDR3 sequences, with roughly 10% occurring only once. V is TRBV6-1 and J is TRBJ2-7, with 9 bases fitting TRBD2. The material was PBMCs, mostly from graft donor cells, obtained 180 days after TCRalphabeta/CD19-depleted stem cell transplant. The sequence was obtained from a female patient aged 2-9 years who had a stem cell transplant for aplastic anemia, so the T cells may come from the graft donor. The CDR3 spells CASSPLSGSWYEQYF. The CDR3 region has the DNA TGTGCCAGCAGCCCTCTTAGCGGGAGTTGGTACGAGCAGTACTTC.